This TCR beta chain came from a study of identical twins. Whole-study findings and limits: High-abundance cord blood beta clonotypes had fewer insertions; memory repertoires showed none.

A universal primer site was added by template switching, and unique molecular identifiers were carried by the cDNA. One entry per CDR3 protein, called by TCRdb with MiXCR from the 5' RACE reads. The profile covers about 890,000 distinct CDR3 sequences, with approximately 13% appearing a single time and around 1.6% taken by the ten largest. Germline V gene lookup returns CDR1 MDHEN and CDR2 SYDVKM. V lost 1 base and J lost 4; bases outside the gene matches: 9. This CDR3 is built from 18 residues. On this clonotype: The antigen is undetermined.

The same sample was also used in a study of yellow fever vaccine responses in identical twins.

The TCR originated in a woman between 18 and 30 years old in good health. The rearrangement links TRBV28 to TRBJ1-6, with 8 bases identical to TRBD1. Material: PBMCs. In DNA form, the CDR3 reads TGTGCCAGCAGTTTATATGACAGGGGAATTGGGTATAATTCACCCCTCCACTTT. This codes for CASSLYDRGIGYNSPLHF. The whole variable domain, filled in from reference TRBV28 and TRBJ1-6, reads DVKVTQSSRYLVKRTGEKVFLECVQDMDHENMFWYRQDPGLGLRLIYFSYDVKMKEKGDIPEGYSVSREKKERFSLILESASTNQTSMYLCASSLYDRGIGYNSPLHFGNGTRLTVT.